Shown below are 4 T cell receptor beta chains from a single sample sequenced in a study of PD-1 blockade in classical Hodgkin lymphoma. TCRdb keeps only in-frame clones here, not all; method: immunoSEQ multiplex PCR. Among tens of thousands of clones listed, around 87% were seen once. Indicated time point: cycle 4 day 1 (C4D1), after less than 7 weeks of nivolumab. Each and every patient relapsed after autologous stem cell transplantation, and patients got differing brentuximab vedotin exposure. Sequencing was performed on peripheral blood mononuclear cells (PBMCs), taken before the fourth cycle of nivolumab. Source of these receptors: a human donor with classical Hodgkin lymphoma.

The gene calls are TRBV28 and TRBJ2-3; TRBD1 might be the D (5 bases). The CDR3 runs 16 residues. In germline, CDR1 is MDHEN, CDR2 SYDVKM. V gave up 6 bases and J gave up 1 base, with 17 bases separating them. The CDR3 coding sequence is TGTGCCAGCAGCGTCCCAGGGTTAATTGGCACAGATACGCAGTATTTT. It encodes CASSVPGLIGTDTQYF.

This rearrangement joins TRBV12-5 to TRBJ1-5; D may be TRBD1 (5 bases). This CDR3 is built from 14 residues. Germline V gene data show CDR1 as LGHNT and CDR2 as FRNRAP. Trimming pared 6 bases from V and 7 bases from J, leaving 16 bases between. The DNA for the CDR3 is TGTGCTAGTGGCCTGGTTACCGGGACCCAGCCCCAGCATTTT. Translating gives CASGLVTGTQPQHF.

The chain recombines TRBV6-1 with TRBJ1-4, with D possibly being TRBD1 (5 bases). The CDR3 has 14 amino acids. CDR1 is MNHNS, CDR2 SASEGT, per germline. Between the trimmed V and J ends, which lost 6 bases and 8 bases, there was a span of 16 bases. CDR3: CASRPGGSGEKLFF. For the CDR3, the DNA is TGTGCCAGCAGGCCCGGGGGGTCGGGAGAAAAACTGTTTTTT.

This chain links TRBV6-7 with TRBJ1-5; 10 nucleotides line up with TRBD1. TRBV6-7 is known as an ORF, though its function is uncertain. The CDR3 covers 18 residues. With 9 bases clipped from V and 0 bases from J, the junction kept 14 bases outside the gene matches. DNA for the CDR3: TGTGCCAGAGAGGGACGGACAGGGGGGGGGTATAGCAATCAGCCCCAGCATTTT. The encoded protein is CAREGRTGGGYSNQPQHF.